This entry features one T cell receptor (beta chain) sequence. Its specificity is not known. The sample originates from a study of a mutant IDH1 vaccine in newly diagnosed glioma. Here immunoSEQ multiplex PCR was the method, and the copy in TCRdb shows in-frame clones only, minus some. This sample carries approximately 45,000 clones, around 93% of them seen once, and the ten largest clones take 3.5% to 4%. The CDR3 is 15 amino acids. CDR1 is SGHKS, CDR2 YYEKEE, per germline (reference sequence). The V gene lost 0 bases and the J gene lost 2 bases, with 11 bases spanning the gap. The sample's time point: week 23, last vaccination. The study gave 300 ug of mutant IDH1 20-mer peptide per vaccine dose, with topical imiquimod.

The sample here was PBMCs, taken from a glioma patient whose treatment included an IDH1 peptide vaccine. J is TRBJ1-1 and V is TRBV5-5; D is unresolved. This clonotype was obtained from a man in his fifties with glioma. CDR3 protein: CASSLEWLSNTEAFF. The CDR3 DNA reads TGTGCCAGCAGCTTGGAGTGGCTCTCTAACACTGAAGCTTTCTTT.